Reported below is one TCR beta chain. Germline lookup yields CDR1 MNHEY and CDR2 SMNVEV (reference sequence). The CDR3 covers 19 residues. Trimming cost V 4 bases and J 2 bases; bases outside gene matches: 9. These data belong to a study of T cell changes during pregnancy in multiple sclerosis. This table comes from immunoSEQ multiplex PCR, and its TCRdb copy is limited to in-frame clones, with some not included. The table records 30,000 to 35,000 clones, over 75% of them present only once. The receptor's source is a female donor with multiple sclerosis, enrolled in a pregnancy study. The sample was CD8+ T cells from peripheral blood mononuclear cells, taken in the second trimester of pregnancy. The genes are TRBV27 and TRBJ2-3, with 16 bases matching TRBD2. This CDR3 is CASSSLGTSGRGDTDTQYF. The CDR3 nucleotides are TGTGCCAGCAGTTCCCTTGGGACTAGCGGGAGGGGAGACACAGATACGCAGTATTTT.